The entry below describes one T cell receptor (beta chain). This sample was taken from a study of blood T cell repertoires in COVID-19. Overall study: Acute and convalescent COVID-19 samples came from the United States, Italy and Spain. PBMCs, B-cell-depleted T cells, or T cells provided the cDNA or gDNA that made up the material.

The CDR3 length is 17 residues. CDR1 is LNHDA, CDR2 SQIVND, per germline (reference sequence). J lost 4 bases, V lost 4 bases, and 13 bases had no gene match. In the source study's methods: Estimation of nucleated cell counts was performed using reference gene primer amplification. Profiled with immunoSEQ multiplex PCR; TCRdb holds only in-frame clones, not every one. D and trimming were read from the DNA, whereas the V and J calls and clone size are those reported in that table. The repertoire holds about 70,000 clones, with 85% to 90% as singletons. The sequence came from a man aged 80 or over with acute or convalescent COVID-19. The source material was peripheral blood. The chain uses TRBV19 and TRBJ1-5; 7 nucleotides match TRBD1. Here the CDR3 reads CASSKRDTGTVNQPQHF. DNA of the CDR3: TGTGCCAGTAGTAAGAGGGACACCGGGACAGTGAATCAGCCCCAGCATTTT.